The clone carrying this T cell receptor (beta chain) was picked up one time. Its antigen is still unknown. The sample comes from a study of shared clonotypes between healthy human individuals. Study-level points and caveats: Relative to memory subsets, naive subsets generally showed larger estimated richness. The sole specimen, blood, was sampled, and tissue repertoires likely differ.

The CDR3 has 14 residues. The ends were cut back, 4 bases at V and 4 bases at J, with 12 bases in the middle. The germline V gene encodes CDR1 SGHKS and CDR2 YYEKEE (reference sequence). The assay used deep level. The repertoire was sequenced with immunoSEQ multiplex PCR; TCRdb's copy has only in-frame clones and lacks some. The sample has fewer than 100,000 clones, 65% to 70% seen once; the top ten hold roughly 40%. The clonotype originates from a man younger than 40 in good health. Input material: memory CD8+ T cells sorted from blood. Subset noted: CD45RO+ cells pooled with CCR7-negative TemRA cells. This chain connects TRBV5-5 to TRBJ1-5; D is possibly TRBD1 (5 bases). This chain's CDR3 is CASSGGLGNQPQHF. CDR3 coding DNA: TGTGCCAGCAGCGGGGGACTGGGGAATCAGCCCCAGCATTTT.